The next 24 T cell receptor beta chains were all read from a single sample in a study of OX40 agonist ivuxolimab in advanced cancers. Libraries were made using the immunoSEQ multiplex PCR assay. What TCRdb holds here is the immuneACCESS table cut down to in-frame rearrangements. Part of the clones is not present; checked against another copy, under half of the missing clones reflect an unresolved V gene, and the others are unexplained. In all, the sample holds tens of thousands of clones, and 84% of those were seen once. The ten largest make up about 16% of the sample. The sequences come from CD4+ or CD8+ T cells sorted from blood, collected in a trial of the OX40 agonist ivuxolimab. The receptor set was obtained from an adult with an advanced solid tumor such as melanoma, head and neck, liver or kidney cancer.

This rearrangement joins TRBV7-2 to TRBJ2-2; D is perhaps TRBD1 (6 bases). The CDR3 spans 17 residues. Trimming took off 0 bases at V and 3 bases at J, with 14 bases between the two ends. Per germline, CDR1 SGHTA and CDR2 FQGNSA. The CDR3: CASSLALPGADTGELFF. CDR3 bases: TGTGCCAGCAGCTTAGCGCTGCCAGGGGCCGACACCGGGGAGCTGTTTTTT.

The V call is TRBV29-1, the J call TRBJ2-5; tentatively, D is TRBD1 (6 bases). The CDR3 length is 14 residues. The V gene's germline CDR1 is SQVTM and CDR2 ANQGSEA. V lost 8 bases and J 1 base, leaving 17 bases between the germline ends. The DNA of the CDR3 is TGCAGCTTTGTTGACAGGCTCCCCCAAGAGACCCAGTACTTC. Encoded protein: CSFVDRLPQETQYF.

The chain employs TRBV6-5 and TRBJ2-1; D not resolved. Germline V gene sequence: CDR1 MNHEY, CDR2 SVGAGI. The V end lost 6 bases, the J end lost 5 bases, and 5 bases lay between the germline ends. CDR3 length equals 11 residues. The CDR3 spells CASRDNNEQFF. CDR3 DNA sequence: TGTGCCAGCAGGGATAACAATGAGCAGTTCTTC.

The chain joins TRBV19 to TRBJ2-7; 9 nucleotides match TRBD1. Germline V CDR1 and CDR2: LNHDA, SQIVND (reference sequence). This CDR3 region has 15 residues. Losses at the gene ends were 4 bases for V and 4 bases for J; bases not matched to a gene: 8. The CDR3 here is CASSTSGTGTYEQYF. The CDR3 nucleotides read TGTGCCAGTAGTACCTCCGGGACAGGGACTTACGAGCAGTACTTC.

The J gene is TRBJ2-7, the V gene TRBV5-4, with TRBD1 matching over 8 bases. V lost 5 bases and J lost 4; bases outside the gene matches: 11. CDR3 length: 15 amino acids. Germline values: CDR1 SGHNT, CDR2 YYREEE (reference sequence). CDR3 amino acids: CASSYTTGVTYEQYF. DNA for the CDR3: TGTGCCAGCAGTTATACGACAGGGGTTACTTACGAGCAGTACTTC.

The rearrangement links TRBV10-1 to TRBJ1-2; 7 bases agree with TRBD1. Germline CDR1 and CDR2: WNHNN and SYGVQD (reference sequence). The CDR3 spans 14 residues. Trimming cost V 5 bases and J 3 bases; bases outside gene matches: 6. DNA of the CDR3: TGCGCCAGCAGTCCCCCTGGACAGGACTATGGCTACACCTTC. Its protein product is CASSPPGQDYGYTF.

The chain uses TRBV14 and TRBJ2-7, with TRBD1 identical over 7 bases. The CDR3 contains 17 residues. Germline V gives CDR1 SGHDN, CDR2 FVKESK. Losses at the gene ends were 0 bases for V and 3 bases for J; bases not matched to a gene: 11. DNA for the CDR3: TGTGCCAGCAGCCAAGAGTGGGCGTCGGCAGGGGGCTACGAGCAGTACTTC. Its translation is CASSQEWASAGGYEQYF.

The rearrangement links TRBV5-1 to TRBJ2-7, with 9 bases that match TRBD1. The V gene end was trimmed by 2 bases and the J gene end by 2 bases; junction bases not matched to a gene: 5. The germline V gene encodes CDR1 SGHRS and CDR2 YFSETQ. The CDR3 runs 15 residues. The CDR3 sequence is CASSLGTGFTYEQYF. The CDR3 nucleotides read TGCGCCAGCAGCTTAGGGACAGGGTTCACCTACGAGCAGTACTTC.

This clone was counted a single time. CDR3 coding DNA: TGCGCCAGCTCCCCAACAGGGGGCTGGGAAAAACTGTTTTTT. Translating gives CASSPTGGWEKLFF. V usage is TRBV5-1 and J usage is TRBJ1-4; 9 nucleotides agree with TRBD1. Per the germline V gene, CDR1 is SGHRS and CDR2 is YFSETQ. The CDR3 length is 14 residues. Trimming cost V 7 bases and J 8 bases; bases outside gene matches: 9.

This chain uses TRBV5-4 with TRBJ2-6; a weak D match, TRBD2 (7 bases). V lost 4 bases, J lost 0 bases, and 17 bases lay in between. Germline CDR1 SGHNT, CDR2 YYREEE (reference sequence). This CDR3 spans 18 amino acids. The CDR3, as DNA: TGTGCCAGCAGCACGGCGGGGGCAATTCCCTCTGGGGCCAACGTCCTGACTTTC. This translates into CASSTAGAIPSGANVLTF. The full variable domain, its missing parts supplied by reference TRBV5-4 and TRBJ2-6, is ETGVTQSPTHLIKTRGQQVTLRCSSQSGHNTVSWYQQALGQGPQFIFQYYREEENGRGNFPPRFSGLQFPNYSSELNVNALELDDSALYLCASSTAGAIPSGANVLTFGAGSRLTVL.

J is TRBJ1-1 and V is TRBV29-1, with 9 bases lining up with TRBD1. The V and J ends lost 3 bases and 4 bases, in that order; junction bases with no gene match: 3. Germline CDR1 SQVTM, CDR2 ANQGSEA. The CDR3 has 13 residues. The CDR3 nucleotides read TGCAGCGTTGACGGGACAGGGATCACTGAAGCTTTCTTT. Translation: CSVDGTGITEAFF.

The chain carries TRBV9 and TRBJ1-2; no clear D. Germline V CDR1 and CDR2: SGDLS, YYNGEE. The CDR3 contains 10 residues. Trimming cost V 7 bases and J 8 bases, with 9 bases left between them. The DNA of the CDR3 is TGTGCCAGCTCCGGGCGGGGCTACACCTTC. Protein product: CASSGRGYTF.

This sequence joins TRBV9 and TRBJ2-3, with 14 bases lining up with TRBD2. CDR3 length: 14 residues. Germline V gene data show CDR1 as SGDLS and CDR2 as YYNGEE. Unmatched junction bases numbered 1, after V lost 2 bases and J lost 8 bases. This CDR3 is CASSVGLAGGTQYF. Here the CDR3 DNA reads TGTGCCAGCAGCGTCGGACTAGCGGGGGGTACGCAGTATTTT.

This chain uses TRBV7-2 with TRBJ2-1; 7 nucleotides align to TRBD2. J gave up 9 bases and V 1 base, and 9 bases lay outside the gene matches. The CDR3 sequence is 15 residues long. Germline V gene sequence: CDR1 SGHTA, CDR2 FQGNSA. Written as DNA, the CDR3 is TGTGCCAGCAGCTTAGAGGGTGGGAGGGACGGTGAGCAGTTCTTC. It encodes CASSLEGGRDGEQFF.

The chain is built from TRBV29-1 and TRBJ1-2; possible D gene TRBD1, 5 bases. The germline CDR1 and CDR2 sequences are SQVTM and ANQGSEA. This CDR3 is built from 15 residues. Trimming stripped 6 bases from V and 2 bases from J, with 19 bases between. The CDR3 protein is CSVDQVGDGNYGYTF. DNA of the CDR3: TGCAGCGTGGATCAAGTGGGGGACGGGAACTATGGCTACACCTTC.

CDR3 nucleotide sequence: TGCGCCAGCGCCCCCCACGATGGCACAGATACGCAGTATTTT. This translates into CASAPHDGTDTQYF. V usage is TRBV5-1 and J usage is TRBJ2-3; D uncertain. Germline loops: CDR1 SGHRS, CDR2 YFSETQ. The CDR3 is 14 amino acids. Trimming cost V 7 bases and J 1 base, with 13 bases left between them.

This clone came up once. This chain links TRBV5-1 with TRBJ2-2; D not certain. The length of the CDR3 is 13 residues. The germline gives CDR1 SGHRS, CDR2 YFSETQ. Trimming removed 0 bases at V and 5 bases at J, with 5 bases between. CDR3 nucleotide sequence: TGCGCCAGCAGCTTGGGGGGTACCGGGGAGCTGTTTTTT. This sequence encodes CASSLGGTGELFF.

The V and J genes are TRBV18 and TRBJ2-5; D is unclear. The germline V gene has CDR1 KGHSH and CDR2 LQKENI. This CDR3 contains 19 residues. Trimming shortened V by 6 bases and J by 0 bases, and 26 bases separated the two germline ends. The CDR3 loop is CASSVRYQEVGRYQETQYF. In DNA form, the CDR3 reads TGTGCCAGCTCGGTCCGGTACCAAGAGGTGGGTCGGTACCAAGAGACCCAGTACTTC.

The chain recombines TRBV5-6 with TRBJ1-2; 7 bases match TRBD1. This CDR3 is built from 14 residues. Trimming at V came to 7 bases and at J to 3 bases, leaving 9 bases not matched to a gene. The V gene's germline CDR1 is SGHDT and CDR2 YYEEEE. The CDR3 is CASWEEGADYGYTF. The CDR3 DNA reads TGTGCCAGCTGGGAGGAGGGGGCGGACTATGGCTACACCTTC.

The V call is TRBV5-1, the J call TRBJ1-1; TRBD1 matches 8 bases. With 4 bases clipped from V and 0 bases from J, the junction kept 2 bases outside the gene matches. The CDR3 runs 14 residues. Germline CDR1 is SGHRS and CDR2 is YFSETQ. The CDR3 region has the DNA TGCGCCAGCAGCCGGACAGGGATGAACACTGAAGCTTTCTTT. Its protein product is CASSRTGMNTEAFF.

The CDR3 DNA reads TGTGCCAGCAGCGGGGGAGGGGCTGGAGATACGCAGTATTTT. Protein: CASSGGGAGDTQYF. V gene TRBV6-4 combines with J gene TRBJ2-3; 7 nucleotides align to TRBD2. This CDR3 has 14 residues. Per the germline V gene, CDR1 is MRHNA and CDR2 is SNTAGT. After removal of 6 bases from V and 5 bases from J, the junction contained 8 bases not matched to a gene.

This rearrangement joins TRBV29-1 to TRBJ2-7; 12 bases fit TRBD1. V was pared by 5 bases and J by 2 bases, with 7 bases of the junction left unmatched. CDR3 length: 15 amino acids. The germline CDR1 and CDR2 sequences are SQVTM and ANQGSEA. For the CDR3, the DNA is TGCAGCGTTAGACCCGGGACAGGGGGCCCCTACGAGCAGTACTTC. The encoded protein is CSVRPGTGGPYEQYF.

This chain joins TRBV18 and TRBJ2-3; 12 bases are shared with TRBD2. Germline-derived CDR1 and CDR2 are KGHSH and LQKENI. Unmatched junction bases numbered 9, after V lost 2 bases and J lost 6 bases. The CDR3 has 17 residues. The CDR3 is CASSPWASGRAVDTQYF. In DNA, the CDR3 is TGTGCCAGCTCACCATGGGCTAGCGGGAGGGCCGTGGATACGCAGTATTTT.

Here the CDR3 reads CASSWGTGGSYEQYF. CDR3 nucleotide sequence: TGTGCCAGCAGCTGGGGGACAGGGGGCTCCTACGAGCAGTACTTC. This sequence joins TRBV7-9 and TRBJ2-7; 11 bases map to TRBD1. V lost 4 bases to trimming and J lost 0 bases; unmatched junction nucleotides: 2. There are 15 residues in the CDR3. Germline CDR1 is SEHNR and CDR2 is FQNEAQ (reference sequence). Looking up the rest from reference TRBV7-9 and TRBJ2-7 gives the full variable domain: DTGVSQNPRHKITKRGQNVTFRCDPISEHNRLYWYRQTLGQGPEFLTYFQNEAQLEKSRLLSDRFSAERPKGSFSTLEIQRTEQGDSAMYLCASSWGTGGSYEQYFGPGTRLTVT.